These 11 T cell receptor beta chains came from one sample sequenced in a study of T-cell reconstitution after alpha-beta-depleted transplantation in children. It was with unique molecular identifiers that the TCRbeta library was prepared. TCRdb re-derived calls from the PCR reads in MiXCR, one entry per CDR3 protein. The sample lists about 980,000 distinct CDR3 sequences; around 30% were seen once. The sequenced sample was PBMCs, mostly from graft donor cells, obtained 360 days after TCRalphabeta/CD19-depleted stem cell transplant. These receptors were collected from a boy in the first two years of life who had a stem cell transplant for SCID, so the T cells may come from the graft donor.

The V call is TRBV15, the J call TRBJ1-2; no reliable D call. Trimming removed 1 base at V and 5 bases at J, with 17 bases between. Germline CDR1 is LNHNV and CDR2 is YYDKDF (reference sequence). This CDR3 is built from 16 residues. CDR3 DNA sequence: TGTGCCACCAGCAGAGTCGGGCAGCCACTCTCTTATGGCTACACCTTC. Translating it yields CATSRVGQPLSYGYTF.

The chain links TRBV18 to TRBJ2-7, with a weak D call TRBD2 (5 bases). The V gene lost 3 bases and the J gene lost 7 bases, with 13 bases spanning the gap. Germline V gene data show CDR1 as KGHSH and CDR2 as LQKENI. CDR3 length: 13 amino acids. Written as DNA, the CDR3 is TGTGCCAGCTCACCGGCTCTGCCGGGGGAGCAGTACTTC. It is translated as CASSPALPGEQYF.

CDR3 loop: CASSQDGTGPYTDTQYF. The CDR3 nucleotides are TGTGCCAGCAGCCAAGATGGGACAGGGCCTTACACAGATACGCAGTATTTT. This chain joins TRBV3-1 and TRBJ2-3, with 9 bases aligning to TRBD1. The junction had 6 bases not matched to a gene; V was cut back by 0 bases and J by 2 bases. CDR1 is LGHDT and CDR2 is YNNKEL in the germline V gene (reference sequence). CDR3 length equals 17 residues.

The chain carries TRBV28 and TRBJ1-4; the D is unclear. Germline CDR1 is MDHEN and CDR2 is SYDVKM. This CDR3 is built from 14 residues. Trimming cost V 6 bases and J 8 bases, with 16 bases left between them. The CDR3 loop is CASSPAWHPEKLFF. CDR3 bases: TGTGCCAGCAGCCCAGCGTGGCACCCCGAAAAACTGTTTTTT.

CDR3 nucleotide sequence: TGTGCCAGCAGTTTATACCCGCAGGGAGATGACTATGGCTACACCTTC. Translating gives CASSLYPQGDDYGYTF. The rearrangement joins TRBV12-3 or TRBV12-4 to TRBJ1-2, with D maybe TRBD1 (5 bases). This CDR3 region has 16 residues. The ends were cut back, 2 bases at V and 3 bases at J, with 16 bases in the middle.

The rearrangement links TRBV28 to TRBJ2-7; D is uncertain. CDR1 is MDHEN and CDR2 is SYDVKM in the germline V gene. V was trimmed by 5 bases and J by 7 bases, leaving 15 bases between them. The CDR3 totals 13 residues. CDR3 sequence: CASSPNRPPEQYF. CDR3 bases: TGTGCCAGCAGTCCAAACCGACCTCCGGAGCAGTACTTC.

The rearrangement uses TRBV9 and TRBJ2-7; tentative D call: TRBD1 (6 bases). Germline V lookup: CDR1 SGDLS, CDR2 YYNGEE. With 4 bases removed from V and 6 bases from J, the gap between germline ends came to 23 bases. The CDR3 spans 16 residues. Here the CDR3 DNA reads TGTGCCAGCAGCTTAAGATCGTCGGACAGAGCCTCCGAGCAGTACTTC. This translates into CASSLRSSDRASEQYF.

The genes are TRBV7-2 and TRBJ2-1; the match to TRBD2 covers 15 bases. V gave up 0 bases and J gave up 0 bases; unmatched junction bases: 9. This CDR3 has 21 residues. Per germline, CDR1 SGHTA and CDR2 FQGNSA. CDR3 DNA: TGTGCCAGCAGCTTAGCTGGACTAGCGGGGGGGCTTCCCCGCTCCTACAATGAGCAGTTCTTC. Residues: CASSLAGLAGGLPRSYNEQFF.

This clonotype was detected a few times. The chain combines TRBV7-2 with TRBJ2-1; TRBD2 is a possible D gene (5 bases). The germline V gene has CDR1 SGHTA and CDR2 FQGNSA. The CDR3 is 16 residues long. Trimming pared 3 bases from V and 4 bases from J, leaving 16 bases between. CDR3 nucleotides: TGTGCCAGCAGCTTTGGAGGACTGTCTGCGTACAATGAGCAGTTCTTC. It encodes CASSFGGLSAYNEQFF. Full variable domain (outside the CDR3, taken from reference TRBV7-2 and TRBJ2-1): GAGVSQSPSNKVTEKGKDVELRCDPISGHTALYWYRQSLGQGLEFLIYFQGNSAPDKSGLPSDRFSAERTGGSVSTLTIQRTQQEDSAVYLCASSFGGLSAYNEQFFGPGTRLTVL.

This clonotype has more than one count but fewer than ten. J is TRBJ1-6 and V is TRBV20-1; D is unclear. This CDR3 comprises 11 residues. Looked up from germline, CDR1 is DFQATT and CDR2 is SNEGSKA (reference sequence). V lost 2 bases, J lost 14 bases, and 10 bases lay in between. CDR3 bases: TGCAGTGCTAGACCCCTTAAGGCCCTCCACTTT. Amino acid sequence: CSARPLKALHF.

This clonotype was counted a single time. The genes are TRBV20-1 and TRBJ2-2, with 8 positions matching TRBD1. The CDR3 loop spans 16 amino acids. Germline trimming cut 1 base from V and 0 bases from J; bases unmatched to any gene: 4. Germline CDR1 and CDR2: DFQATT and SNEGSKA (reference sequence). The CDR3 sequence is CSARADRGPNTGELFF. The CDR3, as DNA: TGCAGTGCTAGAGCTGACAGGGGTCCGAACACCGGGGAGCTGTTTTTT.